This T cell receptor (beta chain) was sequenced in a study of T cells in Graves' hyperthyroidism and ophthalmopathy. Study background: Peripheral blood collection took place at initial diagnosis, before any treatment.

Per the germline V gene, CDR1 is LNHNV and CDR2 is YYDKDF (reference sequence). Trimming left V 0 bases short and J 7 bases short, with 19 bases between. This CDR3 contains 17 residues. A remark on this clonotype: The antigen is not known.

Study conclusions and caveats: Median prediction lead before ophthalmopathy onset was six to eight months with the model.

Amplification of TCR beta CDR3 regions used RNA as the template. RT-PCR in the first round (using the HTBI primer set) targeted the TCR CDR3. TCRdb re-called the multiplex PCR reads with MiXCR, one entry per CDR3 protein. The sample has more than 300,000 distinct CDR3 sequences, about a sixth seen once; the top ten hold approximately 33%. The source material was blood. The rearrangement links TRBV15 to TRBJ2-1; D is undetermined. This TCR was recovered from a woman aged 30 to 39 with Graves' hyperthyroidism that later progressed to Graves' ophthalmopathy. CDR3 nucleotide sequence: TGTGCCACCAGCAGAGATCCCCTCGGTAGCTTCGGGAATGAGCAGTTCTTC. It encodes CATSRDPLGSFGNEQFF.